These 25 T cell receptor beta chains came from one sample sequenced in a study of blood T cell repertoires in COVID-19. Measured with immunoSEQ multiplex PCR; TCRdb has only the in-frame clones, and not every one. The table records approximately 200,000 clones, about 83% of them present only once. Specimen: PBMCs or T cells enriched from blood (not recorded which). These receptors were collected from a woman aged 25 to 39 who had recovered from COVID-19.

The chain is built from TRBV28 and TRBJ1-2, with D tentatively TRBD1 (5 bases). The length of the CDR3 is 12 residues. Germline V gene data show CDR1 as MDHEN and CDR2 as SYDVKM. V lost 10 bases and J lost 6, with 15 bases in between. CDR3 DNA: TGTGCCACCGCGGAGGGGTGGGATGGCTACACCTTC. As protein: CATAEGWDGYTF.

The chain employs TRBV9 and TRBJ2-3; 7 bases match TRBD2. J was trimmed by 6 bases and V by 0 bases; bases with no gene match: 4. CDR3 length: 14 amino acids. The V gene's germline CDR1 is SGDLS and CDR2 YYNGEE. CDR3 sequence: CASSVDGRLDTQYF. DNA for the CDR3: TGTGCCAGCAGCGTAGACGGGAGGCTCGATACGCAGTATTTT.

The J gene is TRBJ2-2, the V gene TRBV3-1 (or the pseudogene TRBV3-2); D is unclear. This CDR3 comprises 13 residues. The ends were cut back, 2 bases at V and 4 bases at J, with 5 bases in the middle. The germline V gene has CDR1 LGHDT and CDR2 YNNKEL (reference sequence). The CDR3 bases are TGTGCCAGCAGCCAACTAGTCACCGGGGAGCTGTTTTTT. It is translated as CASSQLVTGELFF.

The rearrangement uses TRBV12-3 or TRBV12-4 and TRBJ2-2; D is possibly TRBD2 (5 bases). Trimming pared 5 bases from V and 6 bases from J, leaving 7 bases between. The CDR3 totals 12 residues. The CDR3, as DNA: TGTGCCAGCAGTGAAGCGGCCGGGGAGCTGTTTTTT. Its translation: CASSEAAGELFF.

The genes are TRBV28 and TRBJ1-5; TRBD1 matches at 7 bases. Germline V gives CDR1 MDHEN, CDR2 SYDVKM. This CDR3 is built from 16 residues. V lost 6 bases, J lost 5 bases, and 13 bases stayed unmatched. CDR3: CASSFTDRVGDQPQHF. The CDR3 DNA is TGTGCCAGCAGCTTCACTGACAGGGTCGGGGATCAGCCCCAGCATTTT.

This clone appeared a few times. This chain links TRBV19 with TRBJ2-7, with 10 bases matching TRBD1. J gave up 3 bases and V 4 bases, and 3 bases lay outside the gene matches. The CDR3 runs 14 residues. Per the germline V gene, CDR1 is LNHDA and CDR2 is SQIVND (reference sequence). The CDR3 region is CASSTWTGGYEQYF. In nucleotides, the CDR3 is TGTGCCAGTAGTACGTGGACAGGGGGCTACGAGCAGTACTTC. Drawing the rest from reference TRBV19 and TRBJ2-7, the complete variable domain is DGGITQSPKYLFRKEGQNVTLSCEQNLNHDAMYWYRQDPGQGLRLIYYSQIVNDFQKGDIAEGYSVSREKKESFPLTVTSAQKNPTAFYLCASSTWTGGYEQYFGPGTRLTVT.

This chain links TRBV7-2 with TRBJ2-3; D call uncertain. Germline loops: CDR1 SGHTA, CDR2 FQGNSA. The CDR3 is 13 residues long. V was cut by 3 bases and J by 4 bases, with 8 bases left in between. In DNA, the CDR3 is TGTGCCAGCAGCTTTGGCCCCGCAGATACGCAGTATTTT. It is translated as CASSFGPADTQYF.

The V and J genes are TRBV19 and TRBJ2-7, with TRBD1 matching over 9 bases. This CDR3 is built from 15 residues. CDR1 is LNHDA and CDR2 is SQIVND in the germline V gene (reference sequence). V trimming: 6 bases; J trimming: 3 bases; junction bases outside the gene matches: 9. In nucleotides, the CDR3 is TGTGCCAGTAGACGCCGACAGGGGGTGGACTACGAGCAGTACTTC. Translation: CASRRRQGVDYEQYF.

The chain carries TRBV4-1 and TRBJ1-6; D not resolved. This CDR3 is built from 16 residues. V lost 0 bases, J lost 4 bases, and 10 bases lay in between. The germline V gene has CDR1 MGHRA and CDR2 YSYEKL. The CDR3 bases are TGCGCCAGCAGCCAAGAACTAGACGGATATAATTCACCCCTCCACTTT. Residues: CASSQELDGYNSPLHF.

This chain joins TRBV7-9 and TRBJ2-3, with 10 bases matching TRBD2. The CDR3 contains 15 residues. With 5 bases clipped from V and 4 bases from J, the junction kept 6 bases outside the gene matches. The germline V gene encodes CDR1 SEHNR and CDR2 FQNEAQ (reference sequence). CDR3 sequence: CASSPGTSAADTQYF. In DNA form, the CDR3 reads TGTGCCAGCAGCCCAGGGACTAGCGCCGCAGATACGCAGTATTTT.

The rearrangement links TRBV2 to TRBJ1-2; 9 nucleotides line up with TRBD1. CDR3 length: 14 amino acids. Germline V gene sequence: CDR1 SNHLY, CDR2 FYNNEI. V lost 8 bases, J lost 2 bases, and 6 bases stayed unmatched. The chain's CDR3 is CASFTGGSNYGYTF. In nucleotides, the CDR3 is TGTGCCAGCTTTACAGGGGGCTCCAACTATGGCTACACCTTC.

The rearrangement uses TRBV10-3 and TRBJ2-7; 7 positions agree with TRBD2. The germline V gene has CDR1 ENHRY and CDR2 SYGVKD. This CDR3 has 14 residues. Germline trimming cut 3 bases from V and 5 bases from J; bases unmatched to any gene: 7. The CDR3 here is CAISDGGSEDEQYF. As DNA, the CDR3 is TGTGCCATCAGTGATGGCGGGAGTGAGGACGAGCAGTACTTC.

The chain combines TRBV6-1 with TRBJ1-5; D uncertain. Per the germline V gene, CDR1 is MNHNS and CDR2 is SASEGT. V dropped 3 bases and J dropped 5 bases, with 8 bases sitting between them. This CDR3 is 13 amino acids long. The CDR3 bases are TGTGCCAGCAGTGAGGAGGAGGATCAGCCCCAGCATTTT. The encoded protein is CASSEEEDQPQHF.

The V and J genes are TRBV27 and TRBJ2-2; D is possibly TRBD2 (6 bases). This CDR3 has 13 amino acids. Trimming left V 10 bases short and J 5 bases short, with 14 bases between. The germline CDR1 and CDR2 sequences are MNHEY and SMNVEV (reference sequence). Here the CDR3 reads CATTGLGTGELFF. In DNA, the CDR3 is TGTGCCACCACGGGACTTGGAACCGGGGAGCTGTTTTTT.

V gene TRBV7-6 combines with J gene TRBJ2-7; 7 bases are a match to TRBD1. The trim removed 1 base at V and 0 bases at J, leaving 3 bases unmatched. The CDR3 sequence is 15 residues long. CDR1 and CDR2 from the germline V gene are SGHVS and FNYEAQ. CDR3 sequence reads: CASSLGGGSSYEQYF. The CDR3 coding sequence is TGTGCCAGCAGCTTAGGAGGGGGCAGCTCCTACGAGCAGTACTTC.

Here the CDR3 DNA reads TGTGCCAGCAGTTTACTCGACAACTCACGGGAATTGGAGACCCAGTACTTC. It translates to CASSLLDNSRELETQYF. The chain recombines TRBV27 with TRBJ2-5; tentative D call: TRBD2 (5 bases). Trimming took off 2 bases at V and 5 bases at J, with 21 bases between the two ends. Germline values: CDR1 MNHEY, CDR2 SMNVEV (reference sequence). CDR3 length equals 17 residues.

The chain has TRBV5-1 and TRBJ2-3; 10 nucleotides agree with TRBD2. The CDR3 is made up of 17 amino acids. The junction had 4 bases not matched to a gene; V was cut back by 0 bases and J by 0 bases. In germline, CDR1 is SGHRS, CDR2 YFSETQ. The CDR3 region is CASSLGTTSGSTDTQYF. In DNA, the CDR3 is TGCGCCAGCAGCTTGGGTACGACTAGCGGGAGCACAGATACGCAGTATTTT. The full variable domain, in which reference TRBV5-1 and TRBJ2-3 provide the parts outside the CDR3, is KAGVTQTPRYLIKTRGQQVTLSCSPISGHRSVSWYQQTPGQGLQFLFEYFSETQRNKGNFPGRFSGRQFSNSRSEMNVSTLELGDSALYLCASSLGTTSGSTDTQYFGPGTRLTVL.

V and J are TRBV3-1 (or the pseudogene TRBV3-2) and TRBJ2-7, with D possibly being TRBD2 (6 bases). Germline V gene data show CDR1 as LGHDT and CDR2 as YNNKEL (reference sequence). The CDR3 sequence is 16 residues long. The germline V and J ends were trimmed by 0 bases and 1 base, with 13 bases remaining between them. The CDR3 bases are TGTGCCAGCAGCCAAGATGTGACCGCGGGGTCCTACGAGCAGTACTTC. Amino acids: CASSQDVTAGSYEQYF.

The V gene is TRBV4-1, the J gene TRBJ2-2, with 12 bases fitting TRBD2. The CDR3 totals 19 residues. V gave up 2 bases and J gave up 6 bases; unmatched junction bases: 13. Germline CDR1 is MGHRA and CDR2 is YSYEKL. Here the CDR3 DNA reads TGCGCCAGCAGCCAATCGGAGGCTAGCGGGAGGGCATGGGCCGGGGAGCTGTTTTTT. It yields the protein CASSQSEASGRAWAGELFF.

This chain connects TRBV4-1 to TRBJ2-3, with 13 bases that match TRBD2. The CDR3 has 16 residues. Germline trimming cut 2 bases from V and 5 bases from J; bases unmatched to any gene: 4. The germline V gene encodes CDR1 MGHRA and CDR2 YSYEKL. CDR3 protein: CASSQRTSGRRDTQYF. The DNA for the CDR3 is TGCGCCAGCAGCCAACGGACTAGCGGGAGAAGAGATACGCAGTATTTT.

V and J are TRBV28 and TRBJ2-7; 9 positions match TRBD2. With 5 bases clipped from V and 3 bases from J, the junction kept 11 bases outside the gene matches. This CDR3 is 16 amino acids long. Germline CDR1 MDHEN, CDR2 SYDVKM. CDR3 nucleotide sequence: TGTGCCAGCAGTCAAAGCGGGAGGCCCTCGGTCTACGAGCAGTACTTC. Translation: CASSQSGRPSVYEQYF.

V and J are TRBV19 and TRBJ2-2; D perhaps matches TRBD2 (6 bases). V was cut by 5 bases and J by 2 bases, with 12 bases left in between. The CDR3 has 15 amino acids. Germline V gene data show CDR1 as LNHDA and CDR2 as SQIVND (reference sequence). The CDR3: CASSPGDFNTGELFF. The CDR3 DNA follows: TGTGCCAGTAGTCCTGGGGACTTTAACACCGGGGAGCTGTTTTTT.

CDR3 DNA sequence: TGTGCCAGCAGTGCGTCGGCGGGACTGGGTTCAGATACGCAGTATTTT. It yields the protein CASSASAGLGSDTQYF. The rearrangement links TRBV6-4 to TRBJ2-3; maybe TRBD2 (6 bases). The ends were cut back, 4 bases at V and 4 bases at J, with 18 bases in the middle. Per germline, CDR1 MRHNA and CDR2 SNTAGT. This CDR3 has 16 amino acids.

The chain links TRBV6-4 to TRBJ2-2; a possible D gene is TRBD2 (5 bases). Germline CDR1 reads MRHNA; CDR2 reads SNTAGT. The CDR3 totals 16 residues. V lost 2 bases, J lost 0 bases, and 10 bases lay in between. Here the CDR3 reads CASSDGGGTNTGELFF. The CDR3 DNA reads TGTGCCAGCAGTGACGGAGGCGGCACGAACACCGGGGAGCTGTTTTTT.

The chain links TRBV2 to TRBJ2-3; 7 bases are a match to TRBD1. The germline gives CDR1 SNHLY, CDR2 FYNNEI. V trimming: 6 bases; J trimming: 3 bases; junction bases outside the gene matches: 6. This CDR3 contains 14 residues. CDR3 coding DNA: TGTGCCAGCAGAACGGCAGGGGGAACAGATACGCAGTATTTT. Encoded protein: CASRTAGGTDTQYF.